Listed below are T cell receptor beta chains from one sample, sequenced in a study of cytotoxic CD8 clonotypes in ibrutinib-treated CLL. The table came from immunoSEQ multiplex PCR; TCRdb's copy has only in-frame clones and leaves some out. The sample consists of approximately 350,000 clones, roughly 70% of them appearing once. This sample comprised PBMCs, obtained after 36 months of ibrutinib treatment. The origin of the receptors is a human donor with chronic lymphocytic leukemia. Both conserved end residues are part of each CDR3. A D gene is named only where the DNA matches it firmly. Clone size appears in some rows only: once, few, many, or a class for an expanded clone.

cdr3_aa cdr3_nt v_call clone_size d_call cdr3_length j_call
CASSLYGSEGTDTQYF TGTGCCAGCAGCTTATATGGGAGTGAGGGCACAGATACGCAGTATTTT TRBV13 - - 16 TRBJ2-3
CASSYTSGTPIGDIQYF TGTGCCAGCAGCTATACGTCCGGGACACCGATCGGGGACATTCAGTACTTC TRBV9 - - 17 TRBJ2-4
CASSIDGGFLPDGYTF TGTGCCAGTAGTATAGATGGGGGATTTCTACCGGATGGCTACACCTTC TRBV19 - - 16 TRBJ1-2
CASSPSGGWNEQYF TGTGCCAGCTCACCCTCGGGGGGGTGGAACGAGCAGTACTTC TRBV18 - TRBD2 14 TRBJ2-7
CASRAFASGRHEQFF TGTGCCAGCCGAGCGTTTGCTAGCGGGAGACATGAGCAGTTCTTC TRBV9 once TRBD2 15 TRBJ2-1
CASSVETGESEQYF TGTGCCAGCAGTGTTGAGACAGGGGAGAGTGAGCAGTACTTC TRBV2 - TRBD1 14 TRBJ2-7
CASSFLSGTDTQYF TGTGCCAGCAGTTTCCTAAGCGGCACAGATACGCAGTATTTT TRBV28 few - 14 TRBJ2-3
CASSIRDGYEQYF TGTGCCAGCAGTATCCGGGACGGCTACGAGCAGTACTTC TRBV27 - - 13 TRBJ2-7
CASSARVPMNTGELFF TGCGCCAGCAGCGCGAGGGTACCGATGAACACCGGGGAGCTGTTTTTT TRBV5-1 - - 16 TRBJ2-2
CGTRVGTDTQYF TGTGGAACCCGTGTGGGCACAGATACGCAGTATTTT TRBV28 few - 12 TRBJ2-3
CASSYRQGNQPQHF TGTGCCAGCAGTTATCGACAGGGTAATCAGCCCCAGCATTTT TRBV6-6 - TRBD1 14 TRBJ1-5
CASSRQASTDTQYF TGTGCCAGCTCCCGACAGGCTAGCACAGATACGCAGTATTTT TRBV2 - - 14 TRBJ2-3
CASSSKNTIYF TGTGCCAGCAGCTCTAAGAACACCATATATTTT TRBV11-2 once - 11 TRBJ1-3
CASSHPGPAYEQYF TGTGCCAGCAGTCACCCTGGGCCTGCCTACGAGCAGTACTTC TRBV6-5 - - 14 TRBJ2-7
CASSADRDQETQYF TGCGCCAGCAGCGCAGACAGGGACCAAGAGACCCAGTACTTC TRBV5-1 - TRBD1 14 TRBJ2-5
CASSPGGGQPQHF TGTGCCAGTAGCCCAGGGGGAGGTCAGCCCCAGCATTTT TRBV19 few TRBD1 13 TRBJ1-5
CASSYSNPGLETQYF TGTGCCAGCAGTTACTCGAATCCGGGTTTGGAGACCCAGTACTTC TRBV6-5 - - 15 TRBJ2-5
CASSYDRPTDTQYF TGTGCCAGCAGTTACGACCGCCCCACAGATACGCAGTATTTT TRBV6-5 few - 14 TRBJ2-3
CASSYRGLDNEQFF TGTGCCAGCAGCTATAGGGGCCTCGACAATGAGCAGTTCTTC TRBV7-6 - - 14 TRBJ2-1
CASSLGAGAPYEQYF TGTGCCAGCAGCTTGGGCGCGGGAGCTCCCTACGAGCAGTACTTC TRBV7-2 - TRBD2 15 TRBJ2-7